A single sample gave rise to the 3 T cell receptor beta chains below, sequenced in a study of T cell responses to AZD1222 COVID-19 vaccine. TCRdb keeps only in-frame clones here, not all; method: immunoSEQ multiplex PCR. The data contain about 120,000 clones, around 93% of them seen just once; the ten biggest clones take up more than 4.5%. This specimen consisted of peripheral blood, obtained 28 days after the second AZD1222 dose. The receptors were gathered from an adult who received the AZD1222 COVID-19 vaccine.

The chain couples TRBV3-1 (or the pseudogene TRBV3-2) to TRBJ2-6; TRBD1 matches at 9 bases. The CDR3 has 19 residues. J lost 0 bases, V lost 4 bases, and 10 bases had no gene match. The germline CDR1 and CDR2 sequences are LGHDT and YNNKEL (reference sequence). Here the CDR3 reads CASSPSRDRDFSGANVLTF. CDR3 DNA: TGTGCCAGCAGCCCATCCCGGGACAGGGACTTCTCTGGGGCCAACGTCCTGACTTTC.

V usage is TRBV11-2 and J usage is TRBJ1-5, with a weak D call TRBD1 (5 bases). This CDR3 is 16 amino acids long. Between the trimmed V and J ends, which lost 1 base and 9 bases, there was a span of 19 bases. Germline V gene data show CDR1 as SGHAT and CDR2 as FQNNGV. Written as DNA, the CDR3 is TGTGCCAGCAGCTTAGTCGGTGGGACTCTAGCAGGGCCCCAGCATTTT. Its protein product is CASSLVGGTLAGPQHF.

The gene calls are TRBV6-2 or TRBV6-3 and TRBJ1-2; D is ambiguous. There are 13 residues in the CDR3. Germline V gene data show CDR1 as MNHEY and CDR2 as SVGEGT. V gave up 2 bases and J gave up 2 bases, with 6 bases separating them. The CDR3: CASSYDTNYGYTF. CDR3 sequence (DNA): TGTGCCAGCAGTTACGACACCAACTATGGCTACACCTTC.